The rows below give T cell receptor beta chains drawn from one sample of a study of shared clonotypes between healthy human individuals. Generated by immunoSEQ multiplex PCR, the TCRdb table keeps only in-frame clones and is missing some. The sample has roughly 1,800,000 clones; around 96% are singletons. What was sequenced was naive CD8+ T cells sorted from blood. The source is a young man in good health. CDR3s include the opening cysteine and the closing phenylalanine or tryptophan. A D gene is named only where the DNA matches it firmly. Clone size is shown for a subset of rows, as once, few, many or a class of expanded clone.

j_call: TRBJ2-7; v_call: TRBV5-4; clone_size: .; d_call: TRBD1; cdr3_aa: CASSSEIPGQGNYEQYF; cdr3_nt: TGTGCCAGCAGCTCCGAAATACCGGGACAGGGGAACTACGAGCAGTACTTC
j_call: TRBJ2-7; v_call: TRBV5-8; clone_size: .; d_call: TRBD2; cdr3_aa: CASSLWGGSYEQYF; cdr3_nt: TGTGCCAGCAGCTTATGGGGAGGGTCCTACGAGCAGTACTTC
j_call: TRBJ2-5; v_call: TRBV10-2; clone_size: .; d_call: TRBD1; cdr3_aa: CASTRGGPSDYQETQYF; cdr3_nt: TGCGCCAGCACCCGAGGGGGCCCAAGCGATTACCAAGAGACCCAGTACTTC
j_call: TRBJ2-1; v_call: TRBV30; clone_size: .; d_call: .; cdr3_aa: CAWSPDYEQFF; cdr3_nt: TGTGCCTGGAGTCCCGACTATGAGCAGTTCTTC
j_call: TRBJ2-1; v_call: TRBV19; clone_size: .; d_call: .; cdr3_aa: CASTWDQAGNEQFF; cdr3_nt: TGTGCCAGTACGTGGGACCAGGCTGGCAATGAGCAGTTCTTC
j_call: TRBJ2-2; v_call: TRBV6-6; clone_size: .; d_call: .; cdr3_aa: CASSYSLAGELFF; cdr3_nt: TGTGCCAGCAGTTACTCTTTAGCGGGGGAGCTGTTTTTT
j_call: TRBJ1-2; v_call: TRBV6-5; clone_size: once; d_call: .; cdr3_aa: CASSFQPTAPEGYTF; cdr3_nt: TGTGCCAGCAGTTTTCAACCGACGGCTCCGGAGGGCTACACCTTC
j_call: TRBJ2-7; v_call: TRBV5-1; clone_size: .; d_call: .; cdr3_aa: CASSSDLYEQYF; cdr3_nt: TGCGCCAGCAGCTCGGACCTCTACGAGCAGTACTTC
j_call: TRBJ1-5; v_call: TRBV10-3; clone_size: .; d_call: .; cdr3_aa: CAISLGTINSNQPQHF; cdr3_nt: TGTGCCATCAGTCTCGGGACAATTAATAGCAATCAGCCCCAGCATTTT
j_call: TRBJ2-7; v_call: TRBV19; clone_size: .; d_call: .; cdr3_aa: CASSISEGYEQYF; cdr3_nt: TGTGCCAGTAGTATATCGGAGGGGTACGAGCAGTACTTC
j_call: TRBJ1-2; v_call: TRBV13; clone_size: .; d_call: .; cdr3_aa: CASSYTGGDYGYTF; cdr3_nt: TGTGCCAGCAGCTACACCGGGGGGGACTATGGCTACACCTTC
j_call: TRBJ2-5; v_call: TRBV5-1; clone_size: .; d_call: .; cdr3_aa: CASSLIGSQETQYF; cdr3_nt: TGCGCCAGCAGCTTGATCGGCTCCCAAGAGACCCAGTACTTC
j_call: TRBJ2-7; v_call: TRBV6-5; clone_size: .; d_call: TRBD1; cdr3_aa: CASRDRAFDEQYF; cdr3_nt: TGTGCCAGCCGGGACAGGGCGTTCGACGAGCAGTACTTC
j_call: TRBJ2-3; v_call: TRBV6-5; clone_size: .; d_call: TRBD2; cdr3_aa: CASSSTGTGGDTQYF; cdr3_nt: TGTGCCAGCAGTTCAACCGGGACGGGGGGAGATACGCAGTATTTT
j_call: TRBJ1-1; v_call: TRBV19; clone_size: .; d_call: .; cdr3_aa: CASMGWGPGTEAFF; cdr3_nt: TGTGCCAGTATGGGGTGGGGTCCGGGCACTGAAGCTTTCTTT
j_call: TRBJ2-7; v_call: TRBV4-3; clone_size: .; d_call: .; cdr3_aa: CASSQGTGIYEQYF; cdr3_nt: TGCGCCAGCAGCCAAGGAACAGGGATCTACGAGCAGTACTTC